A selection of T cell receptor beta chains follows, all from one sample in a study of cytomegalovirus exposure and HLA in healthy donors. Sequencing was performed with immunoSEQ multiplex PCR; in TCRdb, only in-frame clones are kept and a portion is missing. Counted here are over 100,000 clones, approximately 77% occurring once; the ten biggest clones make up over 1.3%. The sample comprised PBMCs. All receptors come from a middle-aged woman in good health and CMV-seronegative. Each CDR3 is given with its conserved first and last residue. The order of the fields is J gene, D gene, V gene, clone size, CDR3 protein, CDR3 DNA. The D gene is left open where the match is weak. Expanded clones get a size class; other rows say once, few or many, or leave the size out.

j_call: TRBJ2-7
d_call: TRBD1
v_call: TRBV25-1
clone_size: .
cdr3_aa: CASSFRGRGHEQYF
cdr3_nt: TGTGCCAGCAGTTTTAGGGGGCGCGGTCACGAGCAGTACTTC

j_call: TRBJ1-4
d_call: .
v_call: TRBV2
clone_size: few
cdr3_aa: CASSVGGPTNEKLFF
cdr3_nt: TGTGCCAGCAGCGTTGGAGGGCCAACTAATGAAAAACTGTTTTTT

j_call: TRBJ2-1
d_call: .
v_call: TRBV7-7
clone_size: .
cdr3_aa: CASSPSRDTNNEQFF
cdr3_nt: TGTGCTAGCAGCCCCTCCAGGGACACCAATAATGAGCAGTTCTTC

j_call: TRBJ2-5
d_call: TRBD1
v_call: TRBV5-4
clone_size: .
cdr3_aa: CASSSGPGQNEETQYF
cdr3_nt: TGTGCCAGCAGCTCAGGACCGGGACAGAACGAAGAGACCCAGTACTTC

j_call: TRBJ2-3
d_call: TRBD1
v_call: TRBV28
clone_size: .
cdr3_aa: CASSSPGQGTDTQYF
cdr3_nt: TGTGCCAGCAGTTCACCGGGACAGGGGACAGATACGCAGTATTTT

j_call: TRBJ2-3
d_call: .
v_call: TRBV5-6
clone_size: .
cdr3_aa: CASSLYRTTDTQYF
cdr3_nt: TGTGCCAGCAGCTTGTACAGGACCACAGATACGCAGTATTTT

j_call: TRBJ1-1
d_call: .
v_call: TRBV6-6
clone_size: few
cdr3_aa: CASLWGTANTEAFF
cdr3_nt: TGTGCCAGCCTTTGGGGGACTGCAAACACTGAAGCTTTCTTT

j_call: TRBJ1-5
d_call: TRBD1
v_call: TRBV6-6
clone_size: .
cdr3_aa: CASSTTGGRIQPQHF
cdr3_nt: TGTGCCAGCAGCACGACAGGGGGTAGGATTCAGCCCCAGCATTTT

j_call: TRBJ2-3
d_call: .
v_call: TRBV7-3
clone_size: .
cdr3_aa: CASSEGVSDTDTQYF
cdr3_nt: TGTGCCAGCAGCGAAGGGGTCAGCGACACAGATACGCAGTATTTT

j_call: TRBJ2-5
d_call: TRBD2
v_call: TRBV6-5
clone_size: .
cdr3_aa: CASSYSWGGQETQYF
cdr3_nt: TGTGCCAGCAGTTACTCGTGGGGGGGACAAGAGACCCAGTACTTC

j_call: TRBJ2-1
d_call: .
v_call: TRBV2
clone_size: .
cdr3_aa: CASRERQESYNEQFF
cdr3_nt: TGTGCCAGCAGAGAGAGACAGGAATCCTACAATGAGCAGTTCTTC

j_call: TRBJ2-7
d_call: TRBD1
v_call: TRBV19
clone_size: once
cdr3_aa: CASSITGELVHEQYF
cdr3_nt: TGTGCCAGTAGTATTACAGGGGAATTAGTCCACGAGCAGTACTTC

j_call: TRBJ2-1
d_call: .
v_call: TRBV5-8
clone_size: .
cdr3_aa: CASSGWTRVEQFF
cdr3_nt: TGTGCCAGCAGCGGATGGACCAGGGTTGAGCAGTTCTTC

j_call: TRBJ1-3
d_call: .
v_call: TRBV7-9
clone_size: .
cdr3_aa: CASSLRVGGSSGNTIYF
cdr3_nt: TGTGCCAGCAGCTTAAGGGTCGGCGGGAGCTCTGGAAACACCATATATTTT

j_call: TRBJ2-7
d_call: TRBD1
v_call: TRBV7-9
clone_size: .
cdr3_aa: CASSLPGQGIYEQYF
cdr3_nt: TGTGCCAGCAGCCTCCCGGGACAGGGTATCTACGAGCAGTACTTC

j_call: TRBJ1-5
d_call: .
v_call: TRBV18
clone_size: few
cdr3_aa: CASSPQQGWGQPQHF
cdr3_nt: TGTGCCAGCTCACCACAACAGGGTTGGGGTCAGCCCCAGCATTTT

j_call: TRBJ1-5
d_call: .
v_call: TRBV15
clone_size: few
cdr3_aa: CATSSHRGQFYNSNQPQHF
cdr3_nt: TGTGCCACCAGCAGTCATCGTGGACAGTTTTATAATAGCAATCAGCCCCAGCATTTT

j_call: TRBJ1-1
d_call: .
v_call: TRBV4-3
clone_size: .
cdr3_aa: CASSATGSPEAFF
cdr3_nt: TGCGCCAGCAGCGCTACAGGGTCCCCTGAAGCTTTCTTT

j_call: TRBJ2-7
d_call: TRBD2
v_call: TRBV2
clone_size: .
cdr3_aa: CASSEGTSGSYEQYF
cdr3_nt: TGTGCCAGCAGTGAAGGGACTAGCGGTTCCTACGAGCAGTACTTC

j_call: TRBJ2-1
d_call: TRBD1
v_call: TRBV2
clone_size: few
cdr3_aa: CASSGQGQRGYNEQFF
cdr3_nt: TGTGCCAGCAGCGGACAGGGCCAACGGGGCTACAATGAGCAGTTCTTC

j_call: TRBJ1-5
d_call: TRBD1
v_call: TRBV6-1
clone_size: .
cdr3_aa: CASRINRGPAQPQHF
cdr3_nt: TGTGCCAGCAGGATTAACAGGGGGCCTGCTCAGCCCCAGCATTTT

j_call: TRBJ1-1
d_call: TRBD1
v_call: TRBV6-4
clone_size: .
cdr3_aa: CASSRDRAGEAFF
cdr3_nt: TGTGCCAGCAGCAGGGACAGGGCAGGGGAAGCTTTCTTT

j_call: TRBJ1-2
d_call: .
v_call: TRBV29-1
clone_size: .
cdr3_aa: CSVEEGRRGYTF
cdr3_nt: TGCAGCGTTGAGGAGGGGAGGCGTGGCTACACCTTC

j_call: TRBJ2-7
d_call: .
v_call: TRBV5-6
clone_size: .
cdr3_aa: CASSLGSLTYEQYF
cdr3_nt: TGTGCCAGCAGCTTGGGGAGCTTAACCTACGAGCAGTACTTC

j_call: TRBJ2-5
d_call: TRBD2
v_call: TRBV6-1
clone_size: once
cdr3_aa: CAASSGAPGTQYF
cdr3_nt: TGTGCTGCGAGTAGCGGGGCGCCAGGGACCCAGTACTTC

j_call: TRBJ2-1
d_call: .
v_call: TRBV19
clone_size: .
cdr3_aa: CASSPLWAGGHTNEQFF
cdr3_nt: TGTGCCAGTAGTCCCTTATGGGCGGGTGGTCATACCAATGAGCAGTTCTTC

j_call: TRBJ1-2
d_call: TRBD1
v_call: TRBV19
clone_size: .
cdr3_aa: CASGRGLGYGYTF
cdr3_nt: TGTGCCAGCGGAAGGGGGCTAGGATATGGCTACACCTTC

j_call: TRBJ1-1
d_call: .
v_call: TRBV29-1
clone_size: .
cdr3_aa: CSVVWGDRVAFF
cdr3_nt: TGCAGCGTTGTATGGGGGGATCGGGTGGCTTTCTTT

j_call: TRBJ2-5
d_call: TRBD2
v_call: TRBV5-5
clone_size: .
cdr3_aa: CASSLELAGWETQYF
cdr3_nt: TGTGCCAGCAGCTTGGAACTAGCGGGGTGGGAGACCCAGTACTTC

j_call: TRBJ2-1
d_call: TRBD2
v_call: TRBV27
clone_size: .
cdr3_aa: CASSSLAGYNEQFF
cdr3_nt: TGTGCCAGCAGTTCACTAGCGGGGTACAATGAGCAGTTCTTC

j_call: TRBJ2-7
d_call: TRBD1
v_call: TRBV6-1
clone_size: .
cdr3_aa: CASSVGTGRIGEQYF
cdr3_nt: TGTGCCAGCAGTGTCGGGACAGGGAGAATCGGCGAGCAGTACTTC